This TCR beta chain was obtained from a study of T-cell memory formation after mild COVID-19. TCRdb redid the calling of the 5' RACE reads with MiXCR, one entry per CDR3 protein. The sample has under 250,000 distinct CDR3 sequences; approximately 15% are singletons. This clonotype was seen a few times. The V end was cut by 0 bases, the J end by 8 bases, with 14 bases between. This CDR3 spans 16 amino acids. This sequence originates from an adult woman who had mild COVID-19 (a few samples of this study predate the infection). Cell type and time point are not known. The sequenced sample consisted of PBMCs or a T cell subset sorted from them (not recorded which). The V gene is TRBV12-3 or TRBV12-4, the J gene TRBJ1-6; unclear D gene. The CDR3 loop is CASSLARPGFHSPLHF. The CDR3 DNA reads TGTGCCAGCAGTTTAGCGCGGCCGGGGTTCCATTCACCCCTCCACTTT.